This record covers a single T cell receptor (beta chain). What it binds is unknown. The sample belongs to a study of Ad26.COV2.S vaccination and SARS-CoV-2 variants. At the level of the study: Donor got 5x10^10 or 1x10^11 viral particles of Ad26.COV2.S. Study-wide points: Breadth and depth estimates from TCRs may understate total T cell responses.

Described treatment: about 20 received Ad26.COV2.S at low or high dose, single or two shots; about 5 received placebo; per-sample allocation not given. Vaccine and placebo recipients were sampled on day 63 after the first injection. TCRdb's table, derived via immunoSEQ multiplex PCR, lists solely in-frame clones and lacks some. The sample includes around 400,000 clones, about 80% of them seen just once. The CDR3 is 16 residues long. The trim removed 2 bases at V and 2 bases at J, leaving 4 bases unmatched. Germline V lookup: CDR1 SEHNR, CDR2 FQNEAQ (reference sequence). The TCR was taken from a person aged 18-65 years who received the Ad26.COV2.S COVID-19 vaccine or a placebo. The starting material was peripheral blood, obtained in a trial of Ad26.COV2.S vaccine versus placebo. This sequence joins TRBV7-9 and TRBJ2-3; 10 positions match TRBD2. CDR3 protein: CASSLRAGGDTDTQYF. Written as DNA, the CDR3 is TGTGCCAGCAGCTTAAGAGCGGGAGGGGACACAGATACGCAGTATTTT.